A selection of T cell receptor beta chains follows, all from one sample in a study of OX40 agonist ivuxolimab in advanced cancers. Clones were sequenced by immunoSEQ multiplex PCR, and TCRdb holds only the in-frame ones, with some missing. The profile covers 60,000 to 75,000 clones, with around 83% appearing a single time and about 3.9% taken by the ten largest. Specimen: CD4+ or CD8+ T cells sorted from blood, collected in a trial of the OX40 agonist ivuxolimab. Every receptor here comes from an adult with an advanced solid tumor such as melanoma, head and neck, liver or kidney cancer. CDR3s include the opening cysteine and the closing phenylalanine or tryptophan. Fields, in order: clone size, D gene, V gene, J gene, CDR3 length, CDR3 protein, CDR3 DNA. D genes are given only for firm matches. Clone size appears in some rows only: once, few, many, or a class for an expanded clone.

size: -; D: -; V: TRBV25-1; J: TRBJ2-2; length: 13; CDR3: CASSEGYTGELFF; DNA: TGTGCCAGCAGCGAGGGGTACACCGGGGAGCTGTTTTTT
size: -; D: TRBD1; V: TRBV2; J: TRBJ1-2; length: 12; CDR3: CASSWDSYGYTF; DNA: TGTGCCAGCAGTTGGGACAGCTATGGCTACACCTTC
size: -; D: TRBD1; V: TRBV7-2; J: TRBJ1-6; length: 16; CDR3: CASSLGPGTGGSPLHF; DNA: TGTGCCAGCAGCTTAGGCCCCGGGACAGGGGGCTCACCCCTCCACTTT
size: -; D: TRBD1; V: TRBV19; J: TRBJ1-1; length: 14; CDR3: CASSRQGANTEAFF; DNA: TGTGCCAGTAGTCGGCAGGGGGCGAACACTGAAGCTTTCTTT
size: -; D: TRBD1; V: TRBV5-1; J: TRBJ2-2; length: 15; CDR3: CASSLGQGYSGELFF; DNA: TGCGCCAGCAGCTTGGGACAGGGCTATAGCGGGGAGCTGTTTTTT
size: -; D: -; V: TRBV5-6; J: TRBJ2-3; length: 14; CDR3: CASSLAAGTDTQYF; DNA: TGTGCCAGCAGCTTGGCGGCAGGCACAGATACGCAGTATTTT
size: -; D: -; V: TRBV15; J: TRBJ1-2; length: 14; CDR3: CATSRDTLNYGYTF; DNA: TGTGCCACCAGCAGAGATACATTGAACTATGGCTACACCTTC
size: -; D: -; V: TRBV5-8; J: TRBJ1-2; length: 13; CDR3: CASSPTGFYGYTF; DNA: TGTGCCAGCAGCCCAACAGGCTTCTATGGCTACACCTTC
size: once; D: -; V: TRBV4-1; J: TRBJ1-4; length: 13; CDR3: CASRRAWDEKLFF; DNA: TGCGCCAGCAGACGGGCATGGGATGAAAAACTGTTTTTT
size: -; D: -; V: TRBV18; J: TRBJ2-7; length: 15; CDR3: CASSPEEGFSYEQYF; DNA: TGTGCCAGCTCACCAGAGGAGGGGTTCTCCTACGAGCAGTACTTC
size: -; D: -; V: TRBV19; J: TRBJ1-5; length: 15; CDR3: CASKGPGTLVQPQHF; DNA: TGTGCCAGTAAAGGGCCGGGGACCTTAGTTCAGCCCCAGCATTTT
size: -; D: -; V: TRBV5-6; J: TRBJ1-2; length: 16; CDR3: CASSFDLDSGEYGYTF; DNA: TGTGCCAGCAGCTTCGATCTAGACAGCGGGGAGTATGGCTACACCTTC
size: -; D: TRBD2; V: TRBV6-5; J: TRBJ2-7; length: 15; CDR3: CASTTGGRSSYEQYF; DNA: TGTGCCAGCACCACGGGGGGGCGCAGCTCCTACGAGCAGTACTTC
size: -; D: TRBD1; V: TRBV4-3; J: TRBJ2-1; length: 14; CDR3: CASSHRDRGREQFF; DNA: TGCGCCAGCAGCCACCGGGACAGGGGGCGTGAGCAGTTCTTC
size: -; D: TRBD1; V: TRBV7-3; J: TRBJ2-3; length: 16; CDR3: CASSKGQGSSTDTQYF; DNA: TGTGCCAGCAGCAAGGGACAGGGGTCAAGCACAGATACGCAGTATTTT
size: -; D: -; V: TRBV27; J: TRBJ2-7; length: 15; CDR3: CASSLRPDRPYEQYF; DNA: TGTGCCAGCAGTTTAAGGCCTGACAGGCCCTACGAGCAGTACTTC
size: -; D: -; V: TRBV4-3; J: TRBJ1-2; length: 15; CDR3: CASSHEWPTSYGYTF; DNA: TGCGCCAGCAGCCACGAATGGCCCACAAGCTATGGCTACACCTTC
size: few; D: -; V: TRBV29-1; J: TRBJ1-1; length: 12; CDR3: CSVGWRGAEAFF; DNA: TGCAGCGTTGGCTGGAGGGGCGCTGAAGCTTTCTTT
size: -; D: TRBD1; V: TRBV29-1; J: TRBJ1-2; length: 11; CDR3: CSADRGYGYTF; DNA: TGCAGCGCCGACAGGGGCTATGGCTACACCTTC
size: few; D: -; V: TRBV5-4; J: TRBJ1-1; length: 15; CDR3: CASSSLSLKGSEAFF; DNA: TGTGCCAGCAGCTCTCTTTCCCTGAAGGGGTCAGAAGCTTTCTTT
size: once; D: -; V: TRBV15; J: TRBJ2-3; length: 15; CDR3: CATSRDSLSTDTQYF; DNA: TGTGCCACCAGCAGGGACAGTTTAAGCACAGATACGCAGTATTTT
size: -; D: TRBD2; V: TRBV5-1; J: TRBJ2-3; length: 16; CDR3: CASSPRTSGGTDTQYF; DNA: TGCGCCAGCAGTCCTAGGACTAGCGGGGGCACAGATACGCAGTATTTT
size: -; D: -; V: TRBV10-3; J: TRBJ1-6; length: 14; CDR3: CAIRERGEGSPLHF; DNA: TGTGCCATCAGAGAACGAGGGGAGGGATCACCCCTCCACTTT
size: -; D: -; V: TRBV7-3; J: TRBJ2-1; length: 12; CDR3: CASSSGPREQFF; DNA: TGTGCCAGCAGCTCTGGCCCACGTGAGCAGTTCTTC
size: -; D: -; V: TRBV6-5; J: TRBJ2-7; length: 15; CDR3: CASSYWGQFSYEQYF; DNA: TGTGCCAGCAGTTACTGGGGCCAGTTCTCCTACGAGCAGTACTTC
size: -; D: -; V: TRBV6-1; J: TRBJ1-1; length: 13; CDR3: CASSEALGTEAFF; DNA: TGTGCCAGCAGTGAAGCGCTGGGGACTGAAGCTTTCTTT
size: once; D: -; V: TRBV7-8; J: TRBJ2-2; length: 13; CDR3: CASSATEAGELFF; DNA: TGTGCCAGCAGCGCCACGGAAGCCGGGGAGCTGTTTTTT
size: -; D: TRBD2; V: TRBV7-2; J: TRBJ2-3; length: 17; CDR3: CASSSQASGGGTDTQYF; DNA: TGTGCCAGCAGCTCACAAGCTAGCGGGGGCGGCACAGATACGCAGTATTTT
size: few; D: -; V: TRBV9; J: TRBJ1-1; length: 13; CDR3: CASSVGENTEAFF; DNA: TGTGCCAGCAGCGTAGGAGAGAACACTGAAGCTTTCTTT
size: -; D: -; V: TRBV11-3; J: TRBJ2-7; length: 15; CDR3: CASNKNPLWEDEQYF; DNA: TGTGCCAGCAATAAAAACCCGCTTTGGGAGGACGAGCAGTACTTC
size: -; D: -; V: TRBV6-1; J: TRBJ1-4; length: 12; CDR3: CASSSTAEKLFF; DNA: TGTGCCAGCAGTTCGACGGCCGAAAAACTGTTTTTT
size: -; D: -; V: TRBV2; J: TRBJ2-3; length: 13; CDR3: CASKRTFTDTQYF; DNA: TGTGCCAGCAAGAGGACATTCACAGATACGCAGTATTTT
size: -; D: -; V: TRBV7-2; J: TRBJ1-1; length: 15; CDR3: CASSPRTVVNTEAFF; DNA: TGTGCCAGCAGCCCTCGGACAGTAGTGAACACTGAAGCTTTCTTT
size: -; D: TRBD1; V: TRBV7-9; J: TRBJ1-1; length: 13; CDR3: CASSAGDRALAFF; DNA: TGTGCCAGCAGCGCTGGGGACAGGGCATTAGCTTTCTTT
size: -; D: TRBD2; V: TRBV15; J: TRBJ2-7; length: 15; CDR3: CATSVGGVTYYEQYF; DNA: TGTGCCACCAGCGTCGGGGGGGTCACCTACTACGAGCAGTACTTC
size: once; D: -; V: TRBV6-5; J: TRBJ1-4; length: 15; CDR3: CASSFTGKANEKLFF; DNA: TGTGCCAGCAGTTTCACAGGGAAAGCTAATGAAAAACTGTTTTTT
size: -; D: -; V: TRBV28; J: TRBJ2-1; length: 13; CDR3: CASLTNNGNEQFF; DNA: TGTGCCAGCCTAACCAATAATGGGAATGAGCAGTTCTTC
size: -; D: -; V: TRBV7-2; J: TRBJ2-3; length: 12; CDR3: CASSVFTDTQYF; DNA: TGTGCCAGCAGCGTCTTCACAGATACGCAGTATTTT
size: -; D: TRBD1; V: TRBV6-5; J: TRBJ1-1; length: 12; CDR3: CASSLTGIEAFF; DNA: TGTGCCAGCAGCCTGACAGGGATTGAAGCTTTCTTT
size: -; D: TRBD2; V: TRBV4-2; J: TRBJ2-2; length: 13; CDR3: CASSQTSAGELFF; DNA: TGTGCCAGCAGCCAGACTAGCGCCGGGGAGCTGTTTTTT
size: -; D: TRBD1; V: TRBV18; J: TRBJ1-2; length: 13; CDR3: CASSQTRDSVYTF; DNA: TGTGCCAGCTCACAAACACGGGACAGCGTCTACACCTTC
size: -; D: TRBD1; V: TRBV28; J: TRBJ1-6; length: 14; CDR3: CASYRDSYNSPLHF; DNA: TGTGCCAGCTACCGGGACAGCTATAATTCACCCCTCCACTTT
size: few; D: -; V: TRBV7-3; J: TRBJ1-1; length: 13; CDR3: CASSIGLHTEAFF; DNA: TGTGCCAGCAGCATCGGGCTCCACACTGAAGCTTTCTTT
size: once; D: -; V: TRBV7-9; J: TRBJ1-3; length: 17; CDR3: CASSPVGGVISGNTIYF; DNA: TGTGCCAGCAGCCCGGTGGGGGGTGTGATCTCTGGAAACACCATATATTTT
size: -; D: -; V: TRBV7-2; J: TRBJ2-1; length: 15; CDR3: CASSSGQSSYNEQFF; DNA: TGTGCCAGCAGTTCCGGACAGAGCTCCTACAATGAGCAGTTCTTC
size: -; D: -; V: TRBV6-5; J: TRBJ1-1; length: 14; CDR3: CASKARGALTEAFF; DNA: TGTGCCAGCAAGGCCCGAGGGGCTCTCACTGAAGCTTTCTTT
size: -; D: -; V: TRBV18; J: TRBJ2-7; length: 12; CDR3: CASSPGGYEQYF; DNA: TGTGCCAGCTCACCAGGGGGCTACGAGCAGTACTTC
size: -; D: TRBD1; V: TRBV6-5; J: TRBJ1-4; length: 14; CDR3: CASKKGGSNEKLFF; DNA: TGTGCCAGCAAAAAAGGGGGCAGTAATGAAAAACTGTTTTTT
size: -; D: TRBD1; V: TRBV4-3; J: TRBJ1-2; length: 14; CDR3: CASSQDLQGVGYTF; DNA: TGCGCCAGCAGCCAAGATCTACAGGGGGTCGGCTACACCTTC
size: -; D: -; V: TRBV10-3; J: TRBJ2-7; length: 12; CDR3: CAISESYYEQYF; DNA: TGTGCCATCAGTGAAAGCTACTACGAGCAGTACTTC
size: once; D: TRBD1; V: TRBV7-3; J: TRBJ1-2; length: 15; CDR3: CASSLTGGQATGYTF; DNA: TGTGCCAGCAGCTTAACGGGGGGACAGGCGACGGGCTACACCTTC
size: -; D: -; V: TRBV7-2; J: TRBJ2-1; length: 15; CDR3: CASSLALATSAEQFF; DNA: TGTGCCAGCAGCTTAGCCCTGGCAACGTCCGCTGAGCAGTTCTTC
size: -; D: -; V: TRBV7-2; J: TRBJ2-1; length: 13; CDR3: CASSPRIAGEQFF; DNA: TGTGCCAGCAGCCCTAGGATTGCGGGAGAGCAGTTCTTC
size: -; D: -; V: TRBV27; J: TRBJ2-3; length: 19; CDR3: CASSSLPRAGAHRTDTQYF; DNA: TGTGCCAGCAGTTCCCTTCCGCGGGCGGGGGCGCATCGCACAGATACGCAGTATTTT
size: -; D: -; V: TRBV6-6; J: TRBJ2-3; length: 13; CDR3: CASRGPNGDTQYF; DNA: TGTGCCAGCAGAGGACCGAATGGAGATACGCAGTATTTT
size: -; D: -; V: TRBV6-4; J: TRBJ2-7; length: 14; CDR3: CASSEETRTNEQYF; DNA: TGTGCCAGCAGTGAAGAGACTAGGACAAACGAGCAGTACTTC
size: -; D: -; V: TRBV7-8; J: TRBJ2-3; length: 13; CDR3: CASSLAGVDTQYF; DNA: TGTGCCAGCAGCTTAGCAGGGGTAGATACGCAGTATTTT
size: -; D: -; V: TRBV6-6; J: TRBJ2-1; length: 13; CDR3: CASSYPGGNEQFF; DNA: TGTGCCAGCAGTTACCCTGGGGGAAATGAGCAGTTCTTC
size: -; D: -; V: TRBV11-2; J: TRBJ1-5; length: 14; CDR3: CASSLGLQGQPQHF; DNA: TGTGCCAGCAGCTTAGGCCTACAGGGACAGCCCCAGCATTTT